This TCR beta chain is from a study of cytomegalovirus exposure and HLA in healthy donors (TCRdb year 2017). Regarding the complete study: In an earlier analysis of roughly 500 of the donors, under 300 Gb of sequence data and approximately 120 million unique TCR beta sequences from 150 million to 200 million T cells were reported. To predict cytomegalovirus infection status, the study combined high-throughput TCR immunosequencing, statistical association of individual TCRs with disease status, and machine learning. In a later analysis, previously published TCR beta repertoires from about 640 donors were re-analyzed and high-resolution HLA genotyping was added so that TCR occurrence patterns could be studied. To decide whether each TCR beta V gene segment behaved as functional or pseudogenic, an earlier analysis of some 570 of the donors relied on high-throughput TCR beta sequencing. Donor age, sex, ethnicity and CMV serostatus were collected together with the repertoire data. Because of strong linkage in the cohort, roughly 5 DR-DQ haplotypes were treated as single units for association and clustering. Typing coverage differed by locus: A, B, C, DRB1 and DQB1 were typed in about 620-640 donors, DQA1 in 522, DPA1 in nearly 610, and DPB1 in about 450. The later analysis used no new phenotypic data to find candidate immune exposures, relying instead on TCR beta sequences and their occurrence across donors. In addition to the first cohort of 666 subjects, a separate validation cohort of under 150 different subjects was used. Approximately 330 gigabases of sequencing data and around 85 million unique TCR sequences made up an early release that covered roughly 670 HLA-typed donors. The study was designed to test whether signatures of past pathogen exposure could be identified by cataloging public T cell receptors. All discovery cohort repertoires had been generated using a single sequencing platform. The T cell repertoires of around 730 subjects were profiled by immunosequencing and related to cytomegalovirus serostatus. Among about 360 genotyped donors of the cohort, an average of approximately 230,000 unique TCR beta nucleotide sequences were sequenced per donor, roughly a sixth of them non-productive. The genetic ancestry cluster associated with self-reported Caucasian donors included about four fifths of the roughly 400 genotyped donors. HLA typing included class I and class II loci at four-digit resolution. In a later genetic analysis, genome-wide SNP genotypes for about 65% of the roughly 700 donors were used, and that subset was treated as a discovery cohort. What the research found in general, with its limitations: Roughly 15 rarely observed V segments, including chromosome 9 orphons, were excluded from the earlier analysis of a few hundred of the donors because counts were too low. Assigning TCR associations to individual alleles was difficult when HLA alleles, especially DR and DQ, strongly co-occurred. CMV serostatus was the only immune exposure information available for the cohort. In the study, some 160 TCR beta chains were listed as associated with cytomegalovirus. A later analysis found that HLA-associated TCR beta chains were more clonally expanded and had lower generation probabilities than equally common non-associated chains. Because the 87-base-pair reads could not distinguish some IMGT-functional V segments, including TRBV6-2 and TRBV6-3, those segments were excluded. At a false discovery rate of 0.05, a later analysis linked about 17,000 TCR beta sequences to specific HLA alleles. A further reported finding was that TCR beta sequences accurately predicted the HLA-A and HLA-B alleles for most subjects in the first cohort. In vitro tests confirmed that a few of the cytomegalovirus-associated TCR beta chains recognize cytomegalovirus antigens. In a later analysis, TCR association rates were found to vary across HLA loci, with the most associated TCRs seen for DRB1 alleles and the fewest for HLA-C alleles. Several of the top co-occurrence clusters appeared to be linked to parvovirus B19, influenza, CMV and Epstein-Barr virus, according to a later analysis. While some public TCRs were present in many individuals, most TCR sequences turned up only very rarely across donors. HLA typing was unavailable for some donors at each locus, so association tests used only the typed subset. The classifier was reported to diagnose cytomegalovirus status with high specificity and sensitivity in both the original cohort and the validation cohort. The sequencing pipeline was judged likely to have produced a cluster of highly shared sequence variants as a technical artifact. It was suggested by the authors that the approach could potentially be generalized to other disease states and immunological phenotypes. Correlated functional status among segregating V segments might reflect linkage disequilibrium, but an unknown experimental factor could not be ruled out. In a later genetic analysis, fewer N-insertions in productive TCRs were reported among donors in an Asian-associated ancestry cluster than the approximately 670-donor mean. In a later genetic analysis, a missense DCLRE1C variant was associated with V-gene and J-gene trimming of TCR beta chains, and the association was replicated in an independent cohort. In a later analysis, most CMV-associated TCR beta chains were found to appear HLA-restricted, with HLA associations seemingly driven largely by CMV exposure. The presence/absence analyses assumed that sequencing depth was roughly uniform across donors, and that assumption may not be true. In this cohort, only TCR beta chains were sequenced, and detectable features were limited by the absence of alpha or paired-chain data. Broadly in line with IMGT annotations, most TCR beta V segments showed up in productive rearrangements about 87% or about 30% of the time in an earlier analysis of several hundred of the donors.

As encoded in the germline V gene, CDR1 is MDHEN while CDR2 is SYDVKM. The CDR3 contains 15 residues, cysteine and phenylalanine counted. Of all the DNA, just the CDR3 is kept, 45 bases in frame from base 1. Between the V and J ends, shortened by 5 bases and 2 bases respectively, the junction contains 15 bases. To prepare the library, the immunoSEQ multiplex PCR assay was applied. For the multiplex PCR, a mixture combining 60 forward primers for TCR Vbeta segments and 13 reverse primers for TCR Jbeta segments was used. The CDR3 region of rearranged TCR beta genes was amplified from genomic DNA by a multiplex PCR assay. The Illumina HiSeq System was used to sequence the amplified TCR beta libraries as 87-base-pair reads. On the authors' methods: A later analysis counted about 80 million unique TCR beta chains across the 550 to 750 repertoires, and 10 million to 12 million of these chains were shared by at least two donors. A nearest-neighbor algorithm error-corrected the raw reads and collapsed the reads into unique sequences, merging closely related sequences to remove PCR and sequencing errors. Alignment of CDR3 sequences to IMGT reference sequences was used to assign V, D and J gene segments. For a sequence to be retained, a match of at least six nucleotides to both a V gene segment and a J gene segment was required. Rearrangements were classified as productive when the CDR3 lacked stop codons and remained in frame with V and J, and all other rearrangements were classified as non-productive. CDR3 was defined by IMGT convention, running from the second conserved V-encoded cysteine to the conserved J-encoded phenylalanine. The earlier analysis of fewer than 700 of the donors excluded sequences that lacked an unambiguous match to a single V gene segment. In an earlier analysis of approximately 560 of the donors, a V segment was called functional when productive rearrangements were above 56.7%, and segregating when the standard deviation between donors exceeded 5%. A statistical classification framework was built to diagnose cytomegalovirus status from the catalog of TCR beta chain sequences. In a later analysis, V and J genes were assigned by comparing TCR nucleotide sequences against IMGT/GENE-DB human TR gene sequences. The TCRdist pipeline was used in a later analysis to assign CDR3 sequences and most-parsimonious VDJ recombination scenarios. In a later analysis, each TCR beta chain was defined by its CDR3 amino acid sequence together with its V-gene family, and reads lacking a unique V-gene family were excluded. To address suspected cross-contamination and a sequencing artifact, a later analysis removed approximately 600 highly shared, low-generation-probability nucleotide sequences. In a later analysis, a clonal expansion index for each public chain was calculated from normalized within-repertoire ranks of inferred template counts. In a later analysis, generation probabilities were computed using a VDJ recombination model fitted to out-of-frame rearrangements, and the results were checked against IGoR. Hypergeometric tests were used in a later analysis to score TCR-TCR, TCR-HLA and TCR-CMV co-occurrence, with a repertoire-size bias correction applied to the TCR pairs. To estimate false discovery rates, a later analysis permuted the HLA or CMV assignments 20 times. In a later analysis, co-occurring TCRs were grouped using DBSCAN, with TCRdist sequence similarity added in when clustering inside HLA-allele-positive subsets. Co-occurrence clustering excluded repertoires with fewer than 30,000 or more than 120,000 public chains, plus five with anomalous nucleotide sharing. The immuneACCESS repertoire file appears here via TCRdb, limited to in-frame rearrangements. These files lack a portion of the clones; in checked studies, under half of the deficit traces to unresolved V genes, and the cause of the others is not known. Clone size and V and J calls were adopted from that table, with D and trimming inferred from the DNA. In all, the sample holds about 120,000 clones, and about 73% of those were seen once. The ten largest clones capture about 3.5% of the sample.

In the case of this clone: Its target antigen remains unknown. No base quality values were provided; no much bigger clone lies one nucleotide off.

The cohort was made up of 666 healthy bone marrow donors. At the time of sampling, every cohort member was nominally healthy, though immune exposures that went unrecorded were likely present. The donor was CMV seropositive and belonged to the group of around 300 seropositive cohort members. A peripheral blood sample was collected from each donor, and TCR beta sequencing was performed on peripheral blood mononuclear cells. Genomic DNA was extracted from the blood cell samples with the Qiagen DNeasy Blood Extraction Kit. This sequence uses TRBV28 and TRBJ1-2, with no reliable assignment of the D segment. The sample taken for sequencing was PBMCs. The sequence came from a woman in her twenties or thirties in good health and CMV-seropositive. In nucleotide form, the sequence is TGTGCCAGCAGTCCCCCCAGCAGGAGGAACTATGGCTACACCTTC. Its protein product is CASSPPSRRNYGYTF.